The 10 T cell receptor beta chains below come from one sample, sequenced in a study of T cell repertoires in cytomegalovirus infection. Antigens for these TCRs are unknown. MiXCR, run by TCRdb on the reads, gives a single entry per CDR3 protein. The sample records fewer than 1,000,000 distinct CDR3 sequences, around 30% being singletons. Specimen: cultured CD8+ T cells from PBMCs, collected from culture after CMV antigen stimulation. Receptors were obtained from a human donor in good health (CMV status not recorded). Some clones in this sample may be carry-over from other donors' samples.

The rearrangement joins TRBV5-8 to TRBJ1-2; TRBD1 agrees at 7 bases. V gave up 7 bases and J gave up 1 base; unmatched junction bases: 7. CDR1 and CDR2 (germline): SGHTS, YDEGEE. CDR3 length equals 14 residues. DNA of the CDR3: TGTGCCAGCCCGGACAGGTTCTATAACTATGGCTACACCTTC. It translates to CASPDRFYNYGYTF.

CDR3 sequence: CASSQDMAYEQYV. The CDR3 nucleotides are TGCGCCAGCAGCCAAGATATGGCCTACGAGCAGTACGTC. This rearrangement joins TRBV4-1 to TRBJ2-7; D unclear. The CDR3 has 13 amino acids. Between the trimmed V and J ends, which lost 0 bases and 2 bases, there was a span of 5 bases. Germline values: CDR1 MGHRA, CDR2 YSYEKL.

The gene calls are TRBV6-6 and TRBJ1-4, with D perhaps matching TRBD1 (5 bases). The V gene lost 2 bases and the J gene lost 4 bases, with 11 bases spanning the gap. The CDR3 sequence is 15 residues long. Germline V gene data show CDR1 as MNHNY and CDR2 as SVGAGI (reference sequence). The CDR3 coding sequence is TGTGCCAGCAGTTACGTGGGGGAGGGTAATGAAAAACTGTTTTTT. Translated: CASSYVGEGNEKLFF.

A single count supports this clonotype. This chain joins TRBV5-1 and TRBJ2-7, with 7 bases that match TRBD2. Germline CDR1 and CDR2: SGHRS and YFSETQ. The junction had 8 bases not matched to a gene; V was cut back by 3 bases and J by 5 bases. The CDR3 covers 14 residues. The DNA for the CDR3 is TGCGCCAGCAGCTCCGGGACTATGTCTGACGAGCAGTACTTC. Translating it yields CASSSGTMSDEQYF.

Of note for this clonotype: Since the CDR3 does not end with the conserved phenylalanine or tryptophan, this likely comes from a read error. No DNA is shown, since the ends of the CDR3 on it are uncertain; the CDR3 is the one TCRdb lists. CDR3 protein: CATLITAEGIRSL. The chain employs TRBV2 and TRBJ1-2. The CDR3 totals 13 residues, both ends included. Germline V gene sequence: CDR1 SNHLY, CDR2 FYNNEI.

This clonotype has just a few counts. V usage is TRBV4-1 and J usage is TRBJ2-5; D is undetermined. V was cut by 4 bases and J by 5 bases, with 17 bases left in between. The CDR3 has 15 residues. Germline CDR1 reads MGHRA; CDR2 reads YSYEKL. CDR3 protein: CASSPGPPDWETQYF. The DNA for the CDR3 is TGCGCCAGCAGCCCAGGACCGCCCGATTGGGAGACCCAGTACTTC.

J is TRBJ1-6 and V is TRBV13; 7 nucleotides align to TRBD1. V lost 5 bases, J lost 8 bases, and 12 bases stayed unmatched. Germline V CDR1 and CDR2: PRHDT, FYEKMQ (reference sequence). CDR3 length: 16 amino acids. The CDR3 sequence is CASSMTGRERDSPLHF. The CDR3 DNA is TGTGCCAGCAGCATGACAGGGAGAGAAAGGGATTCACCCCTCCACTTT.

This rearrangement joins TRBV12-3 or TRBV12-4 to TRBJ1-1; D unclear. V lost 8 bases and J 1 base, leaving 14 bases between the germline ends. The CDR3 loop spans 14 amino acids. The DNA for the CDR3 is TGTGCCAGCGCCTTGGGTGGAGGGAACACTGAAGCTTTCTTT. The encoded protein is CASALGGGNTEAFF.

The rearrangement uses TRBV2 and TRBJ1-6, with a weak D call TRBD1 (5 bases). CDR3 length: 14 amino acids. CDR1 is SNHLY and CDR2 is FYNNEI in the germline V gene. V gave up 8 bases and J gave up 1 base, with 9 bases separating them. CDR3 sequence (DNA): TGTGCCAGCCTAAGGGGTTCCTATAATTCACCCCTCCACTTT. Translation: CASLRGSYNSPLHF. Combining the CDR3 with reference TRBV2 and TRBJ1-6 gives the whole variable domain EPEVTQTPSHQVTQMGQEVILRCVPISNHLYFYWYRQILGQKVEFLVSFYNNEISEKSEIFDDQFSVERPDGSNFTLKIRSTKLEDSAMYFCASLRGSYNSPLHFGNGTRLTVT.

The chain is built from TRBV10-3 and TRBJ1-2; 7 nucleotides line up with TRBD1. This CDR3 contains 12 residues. The V segment lost 6 bases and the J segment 6 bases; nucleotides outside the gene matches: 4. Germline V lookup: CDR1 ENHRY, CDR2 SYGVKD. The chain's CDR3 is CAIRQGIDGYTF. The CDR3 nucleotides read TGTGCCATCAGACAGGGGATCGATGGCTACACCTTC.